This TCR beta chain was identified during a study of cytomegalovirus exposure and HLA in healthy donors. The study's findings and limits: The likely explanation for a cluster of highly shared sequence variants was sequencing artifact. TCR beta chains numbering some 150 were designated cytomegalovirus-associated. In a later analysis, a missense DCLRE1C variant was linked to TCR beta V- and J-gene trimming.

The PCR ran on 60 Vbeta and 13 Jbeta primers. Libraries were prepared by immunoSEQ multiplex PCR; TCRdb keeps only in-frame clonotypes and omits some of them. Counted here are 100,000 to 150,000 clones, about 74% occurring once; the ten biggest clones make up 4.2%. The count of this clone is one. What it binds is unknown. Germline CDR1 is SGHRS and CDR2 is YFSETQ. With 9 bases removed from V and 9 bases from J, the gap between germline ends came to 18 bases. The CDR3 totals 12 residues. It was healthy bone marrow donors who served as donors. The chain employs TRBV5-1 and TRBJ2-5; the D gene is possibly TRBD1 (5 bases). Sequences were obtained from PBMCs. The receptor was derived from a woman aged 45 to 65 in good health and CMV-seropositive. CDR3 DNA sequence: TGCGCCACCAAGACAGAGGCTGGGGCCCAGTACTTC. Amino acids: CATKTEAGAQYF.